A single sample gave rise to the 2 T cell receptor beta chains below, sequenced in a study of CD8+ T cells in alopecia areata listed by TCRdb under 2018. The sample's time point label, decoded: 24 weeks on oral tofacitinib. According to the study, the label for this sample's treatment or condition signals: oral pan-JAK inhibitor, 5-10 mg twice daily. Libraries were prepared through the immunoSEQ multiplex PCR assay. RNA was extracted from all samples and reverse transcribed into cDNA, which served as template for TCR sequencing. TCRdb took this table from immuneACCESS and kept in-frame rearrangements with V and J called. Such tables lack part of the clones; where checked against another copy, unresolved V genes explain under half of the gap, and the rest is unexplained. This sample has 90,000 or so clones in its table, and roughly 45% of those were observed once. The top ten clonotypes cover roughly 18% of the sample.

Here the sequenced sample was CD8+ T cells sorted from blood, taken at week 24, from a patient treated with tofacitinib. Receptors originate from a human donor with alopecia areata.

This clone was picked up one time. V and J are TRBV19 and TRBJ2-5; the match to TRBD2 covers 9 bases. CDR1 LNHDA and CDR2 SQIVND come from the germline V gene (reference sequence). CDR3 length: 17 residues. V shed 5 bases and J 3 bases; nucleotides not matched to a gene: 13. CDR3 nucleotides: TGTGCCAGTAGTTACGTCTCTGCTAGCGGGGTTAAAGAGACCCAGTACTTC. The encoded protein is CASSYVSASGVKETQYF.

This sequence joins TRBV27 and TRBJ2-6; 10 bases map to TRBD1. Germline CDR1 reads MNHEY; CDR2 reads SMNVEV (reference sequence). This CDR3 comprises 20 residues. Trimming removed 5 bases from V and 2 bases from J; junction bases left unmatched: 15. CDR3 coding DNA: TGTGCCAGCAGTCTACGACAGGGGGCCTTATTGGACGCTGGGGCCAACGTCCTGACTTTC. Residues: CASSLRQGALLDAGANVLTF.